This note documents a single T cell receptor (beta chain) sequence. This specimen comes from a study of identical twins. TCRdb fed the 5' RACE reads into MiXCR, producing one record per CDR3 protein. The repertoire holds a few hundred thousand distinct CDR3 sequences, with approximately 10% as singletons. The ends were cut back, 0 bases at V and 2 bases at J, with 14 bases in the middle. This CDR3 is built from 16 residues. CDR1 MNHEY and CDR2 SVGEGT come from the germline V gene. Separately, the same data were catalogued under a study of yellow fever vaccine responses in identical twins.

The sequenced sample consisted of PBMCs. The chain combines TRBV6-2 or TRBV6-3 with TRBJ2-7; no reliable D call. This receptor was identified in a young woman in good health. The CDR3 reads CASSYSIVSSAYEQYF. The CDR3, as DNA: TGTGCCAGCAGTTACTCGATCGTCAGTTCAGCCTACGAGCAGTACTTC.